This is a list of T cell receptor beta chains from one sample in a study of cytomegalovirus exposure and HLA in healthy donors. Sequencing used immunoSEQ multiplex PCR; TCRdb keeps in-frame clones, though not all of them. This sample has about 140,000 clones, with roughly 83% found just once. Sequencing was performed on PBMCs. The source is a man aged 35 to 55 in good health and CMV-seropositive. Each CDR3 is given without its conserved first and last residue. D genes are given only for firm matches.

j_call d_call v_call cdr3_aa
TRBJ1-2 - TRBV4-3 ASSQDSTGVGSYGYT
TRBJ2-3 - TRBV18 ASSPGTPTDTQY
TRBJ2-5 - TRBV5-1 ASSRWALADIQETQY
TRBJ2-3 - TRBV5-6 ASSYRSLGTDTQY
TRBJ2-7 - TRBV7-8 ASSLAGSYEQY
TRBJ1-6 TRBD1 TRBV7-2 ASSLDWTGGTPLH
TRBJ1-6 - TRBV6-4 ASSKGSSYNSPLH
TRBJ1-5 TRBD1 TRBV19 ASSIRDRGNQPQH
TRBJ1-1 - TRBV9 ASSGGGVNTEAF
TRBJ1-4 - TRBV4-2 ASSRSRGGETNEKLF
TRBJ1-4 TRBD1 TRBV5-4 ASSLGQGVRNEKLF
TRBJ1-1 - TRBV19 ASSIEGGGRTEAF
TRBJ2-1 - TRBV15 ATGPRGNSYNEQF
TRBJ1-1 TRBD1 TRBV6-5 ASSTRQGETEAF
TRBJ1-2 - TRBV27 ASSSGKNVAYGYT
TRBJ2-4 - TRBV4-3 ASSQDRGGIQY
TRBJ1-5 - TRBV5-1 ASSKGGSNQPQH
TRBJ2-3 TRBD2 TRBV29-1 SVEASLLTLGGSTDTQY
TRBJ2-1 TRBD2 TRBV5-6 ASSLVVAGLPNEQF
TRBJ2-2 TRBD2 TRBV10-3 AISESILAGGANTGELF
TRBJ2-5 - TRBV2 ASIPGRPRETQY
TRBJ1-5 TRBD1 TRBV9 ASSPSTGGEQPQH
TRBJ2-3 TRBD2 TRBV29-1 SVTGLAGFLTSTDTQY
TRBJ1-2 - TRBV18 ASSPRGDYGYT
TRBJ1-1 - TRBV11-2 ASRVGGAGGNTEAF
TRBJ1-4 - TRBV4-1 ASSQGAEGKLF
TRBJ1-2 TRBD1 TRBV2 ASRGTGANYGYT
TRBJ2-1 - TRBV7-9 ATKQGESYNEQF
TRBJ2-2 TRBD1 TRBV6-5 ASSPGTANTGELF
TRBJ2-5 - TRBV13 ASSSQSGETQY
TRBJ1-5 - TRBV19 ASSAYRVLKPQH
TRBJ2-6 TRBD1 TRBV4-1 ASSVQGVGANVLT
TRBJ2-7 - TRBV11-3 ASSFKGEQY
TRBJ2-7 - TRBV5-4 ASSRDSGEQY
TRBJ1-3 - TRBV28 ASSSGSAGNTIY
TRBJ2-1 - TRBV13 ASSLSSVEQF
TRBJ1-1 - TRBV27 ASSFQGSEAF
TRBJ2-7 - TRBV19 ATSPGGFEQY
TRBJ2-3 - TRBV29-1 SVEGHTDTQY
TRBJ2-1 TRBD1 TRBV11-3 ASSARDRGRYNEQF
TRBJ2-7 TRBD1 TRBV7-2 ASTTLDRGAEQY
TRBJ1-1 - TRBV25-1 ASSEYRNTEAF
TRBJ2-5 TRBD2 TRBV7-2 ASSLVGTSGGGQETQY
TRBJ2-7 - TRBV27 ASSPGGGAGNEQY
TRBJ2-1 TRBD2 TRBV27 ASSRRLAAFGQF
TRBJ1-3 TRBD1 TRBV7-9 ASSENRDRGGNTIY
TRBJ1-4 TRBD1 TRBV5-6 ASSYRGPNEKLF
TRBJ2-1 - TRBV5-1 ASSLEPRNNEQF
TRBJ1-2 TRBD1 TRBV5-1 ASSLVQGANGYT
TRBJ1-1 - TRBV9 ASSVGGGDTEAF
TRBJ1-2 TRBD1 TRBV19 ASSISGTGIAGYT
TRBJ1-2 TRBD1 TRBV7-2 ASSPGQGAGGYT